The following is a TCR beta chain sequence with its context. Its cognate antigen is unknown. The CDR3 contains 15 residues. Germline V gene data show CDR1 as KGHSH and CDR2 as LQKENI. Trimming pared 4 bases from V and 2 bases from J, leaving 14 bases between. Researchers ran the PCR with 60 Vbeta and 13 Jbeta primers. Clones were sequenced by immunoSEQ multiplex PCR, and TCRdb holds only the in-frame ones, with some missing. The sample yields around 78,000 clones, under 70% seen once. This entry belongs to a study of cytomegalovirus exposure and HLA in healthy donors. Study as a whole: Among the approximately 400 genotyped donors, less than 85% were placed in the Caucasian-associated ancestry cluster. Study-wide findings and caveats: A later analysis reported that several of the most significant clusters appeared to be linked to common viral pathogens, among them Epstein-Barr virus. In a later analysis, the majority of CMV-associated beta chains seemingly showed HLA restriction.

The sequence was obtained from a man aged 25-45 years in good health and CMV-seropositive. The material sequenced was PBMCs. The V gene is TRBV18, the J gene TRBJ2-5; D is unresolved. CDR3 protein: CASSRAPTTQETQYF. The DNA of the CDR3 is TGTGCCAGCTCACGGGCCCCTACCACTCAAGAGACCCAGTACTTC.